This TCR beta chain was identified in a study of blood T cell repertoires in COVID-19. There are 15 residues in the CDR3. The junction had 9 bases not matched to a gene; V was cut back by 5 bases and J by 9 bases. Per the germline V gene, CDR1 is LNHNV and CDR2 is YYDKDF (reference sequence). Profiling relied on immunoSEQ multiplex PCR, and the TCRdb table lists in-frame clones only, not all of them. The sample includes roughly 250,000 clones, around 80% of them seen just once. Material for sequencing was peripheral blood. The TCR sequence derives from a woman of 80 years or more with acute or convalescent COVID-19. The V and J genes are TRBV15 and TRBJ2-4; TRBD1 agrees at 11 bases. The CDR3 DNA reads as TGTGCCACCAGCGTCGGACAGGGGGCCCTAAGCATTCAGTACTTC. Translating gives CATSVGQGALSIQYF.